Reported below is one TCR beta chain. Its antigen is unknown. This entry comes from a study of CD8 T cells in ankylosing spondylitis. 5'-RACE, quantitative and with molecular barcodes, yielded the TCR beta libraries. TCRdb used MiXCR to reprocess the 5' RACE reads, holding one entry per CDR3 protein. The sample has 650,000 to 800,000 distinct CDR3 sequences, around 17% seen once. The study's findings and limits: Researchers reportedly found disease-linked clones significantly enriched in matched ankylosing spondylitis synovial fluid. Disease-linked clones had a CD8+ phenotype and relatively low frequency in peripheral blood. In ankylosing spondylitis blood, a motif of roughly eight highly homologous TCR beta variants appeared characteristic. Previous work reported some of these motif variants in the synovial fluid and blood of reactive arthritis.

Trimming pared 0 bases from V and 1 base from J, leaving 14 bases between. The CDR3 loop spans 16 amino acids. Per the germline V gene, CDR1 is SGDLS and CDR2 is YYNGEE. The sample was blood, either unsorted or a sorted T cell fraction (not recorded which). This chain joins TRBV9 and TRBJ2-7; a weak D match, TRBD1 (5 bases). This TCR came from a male donor with ankylosing spondylitis. In DNA form, the CDR3 reads TGTGCCAGCAGCGTAGGATCAGCGAAGGGGTCCTACGAGCAGTACTTC. Translating gives CASSVGSAKGSYEQYF.